Here is one T cell receptor (beta chain) with its context. Its matching antigen is unknown. Method: immunoSEQ multiplex PCR; TCRdb's copy keeps in-frame clones and lacks some. The table lists 2 million to 2.5 million clones, around 95% of them singletons, with roughly 0.13% in the top ten. The sample belongs to a study of shared clonotypes between healthy human individuals. In the study overall: Aged between 18 and 49, the donors were a couple of women and three men. Study-wide results and limits: With few donors, the genetic and exposure-history diversity represented was limited. The naive CD4 repertoires of a handful of donors were compared, and roughly 5% of clonotypes were shared.

Partitioning of CD4+ cells yielded a CD45RA+ naive subset and a CD45RA-negative memory subset. Trimming took 1 base from V and 0 from J; bases not matched to a gene: 4. Germline V lookup: CDR1 SGHNT, CDR2 YYREEE (reference sequence). CDR3 length: 19 amino acids. V usage is TRBV5-4 and J usage is TRBJ2-2; 15 bases agree with TRBD2. The sequence was obtained from a young man in good health. Input material: naive CD4+ T cells sorted from blood. The subset denotes: CD45RA+ positively selected. The CDR3 loop is CASSLLGLAGGTNTGELFF. The CDR3 coding sequence is TGTGCCAGCAGCTTGTTGGGACTAGCGGGGGGAACGAACACCGGGGAGCTGTTTTTT.